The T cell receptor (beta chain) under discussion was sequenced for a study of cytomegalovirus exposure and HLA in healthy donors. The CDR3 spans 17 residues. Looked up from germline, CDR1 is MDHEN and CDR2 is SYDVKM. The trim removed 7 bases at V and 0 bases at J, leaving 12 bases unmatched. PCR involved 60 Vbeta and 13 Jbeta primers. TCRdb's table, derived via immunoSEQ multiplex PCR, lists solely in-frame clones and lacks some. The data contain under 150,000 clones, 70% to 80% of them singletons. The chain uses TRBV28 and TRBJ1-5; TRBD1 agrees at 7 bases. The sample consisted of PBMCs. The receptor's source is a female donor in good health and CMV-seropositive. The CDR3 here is CASTTGTDFYSNQPQHF. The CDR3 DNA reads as TGTGCCAGCACTACCGGGACAGATTTCTATAGCAATCAGCCCCAGCATTTT. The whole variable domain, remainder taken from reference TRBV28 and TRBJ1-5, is DVKVTQSSRYLVKRTGEKVFLECVQDMDHENMFWYRQDPGLGLRLIYFSYDVKMKEKGDIPEGYSVSREKKERFSLILESASTNQTSMYLCASTTGTDFYSNQPQHFGDGTRLSIL.